The next 29 T cell receptor beta chains were all read from a single sample in a study of persistence of HIV-infected CD4 T cells. This was the immunoSEQ version 4 assay in survey mode. The table came from immunoSEQ multiplex PCR; TCRdb's copy has only in-frame clones and leaves some out. The data contain 30,000 to 45,000 clones, approximately 78% of them singletons. Overlapping HIV-1 Gag 15-mer peptides at roughly 1 ug per peptide per mL were used. CD40L-negative CD69-negative CD45RO-high memory CD4+ T cells were sorted as populations depleted of antigen-responding cells. These receptors' antigens are unknown. The sample was cultured CD4+ T cells from PBMCs, taken from a patient who received antiretroviral therapy. Receptors were obtained from an adult with HIV. The donor label of this sample is uncertain.

J is TRBJ2-2 and V is TRBV7-8, with no clear D. CDR3 length: 13 residues. V was clipped by 3 bases and J by 2 bases, with 4 bases between them. Germline V gene sequence: CDR1 SGHVS, CDR2 FQNEAQ. CDR3 sequence: CASSFLNTGELFF. The CDR3 DNA follows: TGTGCCAGCAGCTTTTTAAACACCGGGGAGCTGTTTTTT.

The V and J genes are TRBV27 and TRBJ2-7; no clear D gene. Germline V CDR1 and CDR2: MNHEY, SMNVEV (reference sequence). The CDR3 has 15 residues. V was cut by 3 bases and J by 0 bases, with 12 bases left in between. The CDR3 coding sequence is TGTGCCAGCAGTTTGGGCGGTTATAGCTCCTACGAGCAGTACTTC. It specifies CASSLGGYSSYEQYF.

This chain links TRBV7-3 with TRBJ2-1, with D possibly being TRBD2 (5 bases). CDR1 SGHTA and CDR2 FQGTGA come from the germline V gene. The V end was cut by 4 bases, the J end by 6 bases, with 13 bases between. The CDR3 sequence is 14 residues long. The CDR3 DNA reads TGTGCCAGCAGCTCCCTAGCTAACAGCAATGAGCAGTTCTTC. Its translation: CASSSLANSNEQFF.

The chain has TRBV19 and TRBJ2-5; the D gene is possibly TRBD2 (6 bases). Germline V gene lookup returns CDR1 LNHDA and CDR2 SQIVND (reference sequence). CDR3 size: 16 residues. V was shortened by 6 bases and J by 1 base, with 18 bases between the two germline ends. The CDR3 sequence is CASSHNRDWSQETQYF. CDR3 nucleotide sequence: TGTGCCAGTAGCCATAACCGGGACTGGTCCCAAGAGACCCAGTACTTC.

The chain joins TRBV5-4 to TRBJ2-7, with D hard to call. V was cut by 1 base and J by 0 bases, with 11 bases left in between. The CDR3 contains 15 residues. Germline V gene lookup returns CDR1 SGHNT and CDR2 YYREEE (reference sequence). The CDR3 DNA reads TGTGCCAGCAGCTTGTCCGCAGCCCCCTCCTACGAGCAGTACTTC. Translated: CASSLSAAPSYEQYF.

V and J are TRBV3-1 (or the pseudogene TRBV3-2) and TRBJ2-5; 8 nucleotides agree with TRBD2. This CDR3 contains 13 residues. Trimming took 4 bases from V and 4 from J; bases not matched to a gene: 2. Germline-derived CDR1 and CDR2 are LGHDT and YNNKEL (reference sequence). The CDR3, as DNA: TGTGCCAGCAGCCCGGGACTAGGAGAGACCCAGTACTTC. Translating it yields CASSPGLGETQYF.

The V and J genes are TRBV14 and TRBJ2-3; 9 bases line up with TRBD2. Trimming removed 6 bases from V and 6 bases from J; junction bases left unmatched: 13. There are 16 residues in the CDR3. Germline lookup yields CDR1 SGHDN and CDR2 FVKESK. This chain's CDR3 is CASSQYSGGGSDTQYF. Here the CDR3 DNA reads TGTGCCAGCAGTCAATATAGCGGGGGAGGTTCGGATACGCAGTATTTT.

The J gene is TRBJ2-1, the V gene TRBV5-4; TRBD2 might be the D (7 bases). The CDR3 totals 15 residues. Germline V CDR1 and CDR2: SGHNT, YYREEE (reference sequence). V was cut by 0 bases and J by 2 bases, with 9 bases left in between. This CDR3 is CASSLEGGTYNEQFF. The CDR3 DNA reads as TGTGCCAGCAGCTTGGAGGGGGGGACCTACAATGAGCAGTTCTTC.

This chain links TRBV6-5 with TRBJ1-2; perhaps TRBD1 as D (6 bases). CDR1 is MNHEY and CDR2 is SVGAGI in the germline V gene. Deletions cut 11 bases from V and 8 bases from J, with 15 bases between. The CDR3 contains 11 residues. The CDR3 coding sequence is TGTGCCGCGAGGGGGGCCAGGGGCTACACCTTC. Protein sequence: CAARGARGYTF.

J is TRBJ2-5 and V is TRBV3-1 (or the pseudogene TRBV3-2); TRBD2 matches at 7 bases. The J segment lost 5 bases and the V segment lost 1 base, leaving 10 bases of the junction unmatched. Germline values: CDR1 LGHDT, CDR2 YNNKEL (reference sequence). There are 16 residues in the CDR3. CDR3 sequence (DNA): TGTGCCAGCAGCCAAGGGCCGGGGGGATCGGGGGAGACCCAGTACTTC. Protein sequence: CASSQGPGGSGETQYF.

This clone has a single count. J is TRBJ1-4 and V is TRBV21-1; the tabulated D call, TRBD1, remains unverified against the DNA. TRBV21-1 is termed a pseudogene. The length of the CDR3 is 12 residues. This CDR3 is CASTGDNEKLFF. In DNA, the CDR3 is TGTGCCAGCACAGGGGATAATGAAAAACTGTTTTTT.

In its sample, this clone was seen once. The J gene is TRBJ1-2, the V gene TRBV24-1; 8 nucleotides match TRBD1. This CDR3 is 14 amino acids long. Germline trimming cut 4 bases from V and 8 bases from J; bases unmatched to any gene: 8. CDR1 is KGHDR, CDR2 SFDVKD, per germline. The DNA for the CDR3 is TGTGCCACCAGTGACCCTTCGACAGGGGAAGGCTACACCTTC. Protein: CATSDPSTGEGYTF.

The chain employs TRBV13 and TRBJ2-7, with a possible D match to TRBD2 (5 bases). This CDR3 contains 12 residues. Germline V lookup: CDR1 PRHDT, CDR2 FYEKMQ (reference sequence). V was clipped by 2 bases and J by 7 bases, with 9 bases between them. CDR3 nucleotide sequence: TGTGCCAGCAGCTTAAGACGAGGGGAGCAGTACTTC. Residues: CASSLRRGEQYF.

This clone was seen a single time. V and J are TRBV7-9 and TRBJ2-7; no definite D call. CDR1 SEHNR and CDR2 FQNEAQ come from the germline V gene (reference sequence). The CDR3 is 14 residues long. Deletions cut 1 base from V and 0 bases from J, with 7 bases between. The CDR3 loop reads CASSLVADSYEQYF. In DNA form, the CDR3 reads TGTGCCAGCAGCTTAGTGGCAGACTCCTACGAGCAGTACTTC.

This clone was detected a few times. The chain is built from TRBV5-8 and TRBJ1-1; no clear D gene. Germline CDR1 reads SGHTS; CDR2 reads YDEGEE. This CDR3 is built from 12 residues. V lost 6 bases and J lost 3, with 9 bases in between. CDR3 protein: CASIGIYTEAFF. The CDR3 DNA sequence: TGTGCCAGCATAGGGATTTACACTGAAGCTTTCTTT. Full variable domain (rest looked up from reference TRBV5-8 and TRBJ1-1): EAGVTQSPTHLIKTRGQQATLRCSPISGHTSVYWYQQALGLGLQFLLWYDEGEERNRGNFPPRFSGRQFPNYSSELNVNALELEDSALYLCASIGIYTEAFFGQGTRLTVV.

This clone was detected a few times. The V gene is TRBV4-2, the J gene TRBJ2-5, with TRBD1 matching over 7 bases. The germline gives CDR1 LGHNA, CDR2 YNFKEQ. Trimming removed 4 bases from V and 0 bases from J; junction bases left unmatched: 2. The CDR3 contains 14 residues. The CDR3 DNA follows: TGTGCCAGCAGCCTGGACAGGTACCAAGAGACCCAGTACTTC. Protein: CASSLDRYQETQYF.

The gene calls are TRBV10-3 and TRBJ1-2, with 10 bases fitting TRBD1. The CDR3 spans 12 residues. Looked up from germline, CDR1 is ENHRY and CDR2 is SYGVKD. V lost 5 bases, J lost 7 bases, and 1 base stayed unmatched. The CDR3 loop reads CAISWDRGGYTF. Here the CDR3 DNA reads TGTGCCATCAGTTGGGACAGGGGTGGCTACACCTTC.

In this sample, this clone turned up a few times. V and J are TRBV5-1 and TRBJ1-6; maybe TRBD1 (6 bases). CDR1 SGHRS and CDR2 YFSETQ come from the germline V gene. Trimming pared 2 bases from V and 7 bases from J, leaving 10 bases between. The CDR3 runs to 14 residues. CDR3 amino acids: CASSFGGSNSPLHF. The CDR3 DNA reads TGCGCCAGCAGCTTTGGGGGCTCAAATTCACCCCTCCACTTT.

The rearrangement links TRBV12-5 to TRBJ2-3; no clear D gene. This CDR3 contains 12 residues. The germline V gene has CDR1 LGHNT and CDR2 FRNRAP. Trimming stripped 5 bases from V and 7 bases from J, with 10 bases between. The CDR3 DNA follows: TGTGCTAGTGGTCAGGAGTCTTATACGCAGTATTTT. The encoded protein is CASGQESYTQYF.

This chain joins TRBV5-1 and TRBJ1-3; 10 nucleotides match TRBD1. The CDR3 has 15 residues. Germline V gene lookup returns CDR1 SGHRS and CDR2 YFSETQ. The V and J ends lost 3 bases and 2 bases, in that order; junction bases with no gene match: 2. As DNA, the CDR3 is TGCGCCAGCAGCTGGGACAGGGGACCTGGAAACACCATATATTTT. Encoded protein: CASSWDRGPGNTIYF.

This clone turned up a few times. The V and J genes are TRBV27 and TRBJ2-6, with 11 positions matching TRBD1. Germline CDR1 and CDR2: MNHEY and SMNVEV (reference sequence). The CDR3 is made up of 17 amino acids. V lost 7 bases and J lost 4; bases outside the gene matches: 9. CDR3 coding DNA: TGTGCCAGCAAACATGGACAGGGGGCTGCAGGGGCCAACGTCCTGACTTTC. The encoded protein is CASKHGQGAAGANVLTF.

This clone was observed a few times. The chain couples TRBV5-5 to TRBJ1-1, with a weak D call TRBD1 (5 bases). The CDR3 spans 14 residues. V dropped 0 bases and J dropped 1 base, with 7 bases sitting between them. Germline CDR1 SGHKS, CDR2 YYEKEE (reference sequence). CDR3 protein: CASSLGQRNTEAFF. DNA of the CDR3: TGTGCCAGCAGCTTGGGACAGAGGAACACTGAAGCTTTCTTT.

The chain joins TRBV28 to TRBJ2-1; 12 bases are a match to TRBD2. The V gene's germline CDR1 is MDHEN and CDR2 SYDVKM. With 8 bases clipped from V and 5 bases from J, the junction kept 19 bases outside the gene matches. CDR3 size: 19 residues. The CDR3 region is CASPPRTSGEADDDNEQFF. CDR3 nucleotide sequence: TGTGCCAGCCCTCCTAGGACTAGCGGGGAAGCTGATGACGACAATGAGCAGTTCTTC.

The chain is built from TRBV5-1 and TRBJ2-2, with D possibly being TRBD2 (6 bases). Germline CDR1 SGHRS, CDR2 YFSETQ. The CDR3 length is 15 residues. Trimming cost V 0 bases and J 2 bases, with 8 bases left between them. DNA for the CDR3: TGCGCCAGCAGCTTGGAGGGAGGCAACACCGGGGAGCTGTTTTTT. Its protein is CASSLEGGNTGELFF.

V gene TRBV6-5 combines with J gene TRBJ2-2, with D uncertain. Trimming cost V 8 bases and J 0 bases, with 10 bases left between them. Germline values: CDR1 MNHEY, CDR2 SVGAGI. The CDR3 extends over 14 amino acids. The CDR3 coding sequence is TGTGCCAGCCGTCAACTCGCGAACACCGGGGAGCTGTTTTTT. This encodes CASRQLANTGELFF.

The chain joins TRBV19 to TRBJ2-3, with a weak D call TRBD2 (7 bases). CDR3 length equals 15 residues. From germline, CDR1 is LNHDA and CDR2 SQIVND (reference sequence). The V and J ends lost 4 bases and 2 bases respectively, with 13 bases between them. The DNA of the CDR3 is TGTGCCAGTAGTACGGGGAGGGGGATCACAGATACGCAGTATTTT. Protein sequence: CASSTGRGITDTQYF.

V is TRBV5-1 and J is TRBJ2-7, with D uncertain. The V gene's germline CDR1 is SGHRS and CDR2 YFSETQ. Trimming pared 0 bases from V and 2 bases from J, leaving 12 bases between. The CDR3 has 15 residues. The CDR3 reads CASSLEAGLTYEQYF. The CDR3 nucleotides are TGCGCCAGCAGCTTGGAGGCAGGTCTTACCTACGAGCAGTACTTC.

This rearrangement joins TRBV5-4 to TRBJ1-6, with 7 bases aligning to TRBD1. This CDR3 region has 14 residues. Germline lookup yields CDR1 SGHNT and CDR2 YYREEE (reference sequence). The ends lost 3 bases at V and 7 bases at J; junction bases unmatched: 4. For the CDR3, the DNA is TGTGCCAGCAGCTATAACAGGGGCAATTCACCCCTCCACTTT. Translating it yields CASSYNRGNSPLHF.

This chain links TRBV9 with TRBJ2-1; 7 bases are shared with TRBD1. CDR1 and CDR2 from the germline V gene are SGDLS and YYNGEE. With 2 bases clipped from V and 5 bases from J, the junction kept 7 bases outside the gene matches. The CDR3 sequence is 15 residues long. The chain's CDR3 is CASSVSPGTDNEQFF. CDR3 coding DNA: TGTGCCAGCAGCGTCTCGCCCGGGACAGACAATGAGCAGTTCTTC.